This T cell receptor (beta chain) was sequenced in a study of T cells after yellow fever vaccination. Broader study findings: Clonotype sharing between CD4 and CD8 compartments was small.

This clonotype was recorded many times. Its antigen is unknown. V was shortened by 4 bases and J by 5 bases, with 20 bases between the two germline ends. CDR1 LGHNA and CDR2 YSLEER come from the germline V gene. The CDR3 spans 16 residues. One entry per CDR3 protein, called by TCRdb with MiXCR from the 5' RACE reads. The sample has about 110,000 distinct CDR3 sequences; roughly 8.9% are singletons. The sequence came from a man aged 25 to 40 who received the YFV17D yellow fever vaccine. The source was CD8+ T cells sorted from PBMCs, collected 45 days after the yellow fever booster vaccination. This chain links TRBV4-3 with TRBJ2-5; D perhaps matches TRBD1 (6 bases). CDR3 amino acids: CASSRTFLGAGETQYF. The CDR3 coding sequence is TGCGCCAGCAGCCGCACATTCTTGGGGGCTGGGGAGACCCAGTACTTC.